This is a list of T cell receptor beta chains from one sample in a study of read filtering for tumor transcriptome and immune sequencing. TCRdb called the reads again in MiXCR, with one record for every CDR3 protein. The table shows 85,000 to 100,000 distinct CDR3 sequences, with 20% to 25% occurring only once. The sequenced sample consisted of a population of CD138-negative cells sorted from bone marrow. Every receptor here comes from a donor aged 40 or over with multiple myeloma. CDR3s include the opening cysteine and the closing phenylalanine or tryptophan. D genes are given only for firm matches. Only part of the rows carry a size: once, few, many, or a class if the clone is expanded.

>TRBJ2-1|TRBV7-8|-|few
TGTGCCAGCAGCTCTCATCTGGGGAGCTCCTACAATGAGCAGTTCTTC
CASSSHLGSSYNEQFF
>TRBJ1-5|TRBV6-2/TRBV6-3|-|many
TGTGCCAGCAGTTACGCGGGGGGTAACAATCAGCCCCAGCATTTT
CASSYAGGNNQPQHF
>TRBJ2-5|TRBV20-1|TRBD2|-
TGCAGTGCCGGATGGCGGGGGGGGCCCCAAGAGACCCAGTACTTC
CSAGWRGGPQETQYF
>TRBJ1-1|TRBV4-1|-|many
TGCGCCAGCAGCCAGCCGCTACGTGGGGGCACGAACACTGAAGCTTTCTTT
CASSQPLRGGTNTEAFF
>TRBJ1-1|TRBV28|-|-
TGTGCCAGCAGTTTAGGACGCGGGGGAGCTTTCTTT
CASSLGRGGAFF
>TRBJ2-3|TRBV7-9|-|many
TGTGCCAGCAGCCACAGGGTTTACGGCACAGATACGCAGTATTTT
CASSHRVYGTDTQYF
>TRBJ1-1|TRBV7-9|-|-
TGTGCCAGCAGCTATCAGGACAGTGAAGCTTTCTTT
CASSYQDSEAFF
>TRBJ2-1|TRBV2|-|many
TGTGCCAGCAGTGGGGCAGGCTACAATGAGCAGTTCTTC
CASSGAGYNEQFF
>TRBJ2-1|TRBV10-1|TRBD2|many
TGCGCCAGCAGTGAGTCTCCTAGCGGGGGGGCCCACAATGAGCAGTTCTTC
CASSESPSGGAHNEQFF
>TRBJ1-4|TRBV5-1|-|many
TGCGCCAGCAGCTTGGCAACTAATGAAAAACTGTTTTTT
CASSLATNEKLFF
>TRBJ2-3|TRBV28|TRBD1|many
TGTGCCAGCAGTTTATTACAGGGGGCAACAGATACGCAGTATTTT
CASSLLQGATDTQYF
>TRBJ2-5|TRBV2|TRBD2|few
TGTGCCAGCAGTTTCCCTAGCGGGGTCGAGACCCAGTACTTC
CASSFPSGVETQYF
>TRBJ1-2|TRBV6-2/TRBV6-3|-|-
TGTGCCAGCAGTTGGATTAGGTATGGCTACACCTTC
CASSWIRYGYTF
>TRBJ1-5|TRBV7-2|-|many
TGTGCCAGCAGCTTAACGAGGGGCAATCAGCCCCAGCATTTT
CASSLTRGNQPQHF
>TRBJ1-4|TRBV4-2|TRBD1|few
TGTGCCAGCAGCCAAGATCTGGGACAGGAAACTAATGAAAAACTGTTTTTT
CASSQDLGQETNEKLFF
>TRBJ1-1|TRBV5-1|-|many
TGCGCCAGCAGCTTGGGAGAAAGGGCTTTCTTT
CASSLGERAFF
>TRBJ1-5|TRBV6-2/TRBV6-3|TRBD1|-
TGTGCCAGCAACGGACAGGCCAATCAGCCCCAGCATTTT
CASNGQANQPQHF
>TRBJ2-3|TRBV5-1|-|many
TGCGCCAGCAGCTTGACCGGGAAGAGCACAGATACGCAGTATTTT
CASSLTGKSTDTQYF
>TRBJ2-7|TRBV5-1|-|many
TGCGCCAGCAGCTTGATGGACAGCTCCTACGAGCAGTACTTC
CASSLMDSSYEQYF
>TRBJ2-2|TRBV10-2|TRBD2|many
TGCGCCAGCAGTGATCGGGGGGGCCGGGTCGGGGAGCTGTTTTTT
CASSDRGGRVGELFF
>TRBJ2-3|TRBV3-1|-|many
TGTGCCAGCAGCCAAGAAGGGGGGAAGGATACGCAGTATTTT
CASSQEGGKDTQYF
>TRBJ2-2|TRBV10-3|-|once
TGTGCCATCAGCCCCGGCCCAAACAGCGGGGAGCTGTTTTTT
CAISPGPNSGELFF
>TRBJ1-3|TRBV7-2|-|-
TGTGCCAGCAGCTTGCAGGGAATTTCGGGAAACACCATATATTTT
CASSLQGISGNTIYF
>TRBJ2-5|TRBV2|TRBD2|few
TGTGCCAGCACCCGAACTAGCGGGGGGGCCCGAGAGACCCAGTACTTC
CASTRTSGGARETQYF
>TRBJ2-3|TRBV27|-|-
TGTGCCAGCTCGTCCTCAGATACGCAGTATTTT
CASSSSDTQYF
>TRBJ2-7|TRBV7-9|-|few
TGTGCCACCTCCCCCCGGACAGTCTCCTACGAGCAGTACTTC
CATSPRTVSYEQYF
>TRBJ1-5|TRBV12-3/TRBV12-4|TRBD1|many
TGTGCCAGCATGTTTACCGGGACAGGGAACAATCAGCCCCAGCATTTT
CASMFTGTGNNQPQHF
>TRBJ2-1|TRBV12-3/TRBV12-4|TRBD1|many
TGTGCCAGCACCCCGGGACAGGAGTTCTACAATGAGCAGTTCTTC
CASTPGQEFYNEQFF
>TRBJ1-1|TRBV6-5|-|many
TGTGCCAGCAGATACCCAGGGGAGAACACTGAAGCTTTCTTT
CASRYPGENTEAFF
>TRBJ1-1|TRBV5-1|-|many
TGCGCCAGTTCCCAACAGGGAGGGGTGGCGGAAGCTTTCTTT
CASSQQGGVAEAFF
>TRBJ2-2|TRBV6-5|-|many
TGTGCCAGCAGTTACGGGGGCACCGGGGAGCTGTTTTTT
CASSYGGTGELFF
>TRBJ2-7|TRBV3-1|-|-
TGTGCCAGCAGCCAAAAAGCAGTGCAGTACTTC
CASSQKAVQYF
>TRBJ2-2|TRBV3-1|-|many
TGTGCCAGCATACAGGGTGACACCGGGGAGCTGTTTTTT
CASIQGDTGELFF
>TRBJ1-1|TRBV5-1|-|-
TGCGCCAGCAGCTTGAGGACAGCGAACACTGAAGCTTTCTTT
CASSLRTANTEAFF
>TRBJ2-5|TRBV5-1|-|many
TGCGCCAGCAGCTTTATGACTAGAGGAGAGACCCAGTACTTC
CASSFMTRGETQYF
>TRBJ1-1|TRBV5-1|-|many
TGCGCCAGCAGCTTTACCGTGGGGGCGAAGAACACTGAAGCTTTCTTT
CASSFTVGAKNTEAFF